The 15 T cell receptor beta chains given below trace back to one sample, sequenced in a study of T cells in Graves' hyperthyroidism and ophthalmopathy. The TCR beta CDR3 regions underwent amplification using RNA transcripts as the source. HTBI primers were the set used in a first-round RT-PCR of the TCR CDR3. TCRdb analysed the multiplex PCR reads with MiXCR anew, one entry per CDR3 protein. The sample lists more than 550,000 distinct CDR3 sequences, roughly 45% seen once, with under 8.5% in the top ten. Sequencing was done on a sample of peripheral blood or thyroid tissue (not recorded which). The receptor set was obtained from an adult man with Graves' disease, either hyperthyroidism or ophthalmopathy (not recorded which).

Here the CDR3 reads CATSRPAGGDNQPQHF. The CDR3 region has the DNA TGTGCCACCAGCAGACCCGCAGGGGGCGACAATCAGCCCCAGCATTTT. This chain links TRBV15 with TRBJ1-5, with 8 bases identical to TRBD1. V trimming: 2 bases; J trimming: 3 bases; junction bases outside the gene matches: 6. The CDR3 consists of 16 residues. Germline-derived CDR1 and CDR2 are LNHNV and YYDKDF (reference sequence).

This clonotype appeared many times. This chain's CDR3 is CASSLGQIGANVLTF. In DNA form, the CDR3 reads TGTGCCAGCAGCTTAGGACAAATTGGGGCCAACGTCCTGACTTTC. V is TRBV7-9 and J is TRBJ2-6; D uncertain. Germline assignment: CDR1 SEHNR and CDR2 FQNEAQ (reference sequence). The CDR3 is 15 amino acids. V was shortened by 1 base and J by 3 bases, with 7 bases between the two germline ends.

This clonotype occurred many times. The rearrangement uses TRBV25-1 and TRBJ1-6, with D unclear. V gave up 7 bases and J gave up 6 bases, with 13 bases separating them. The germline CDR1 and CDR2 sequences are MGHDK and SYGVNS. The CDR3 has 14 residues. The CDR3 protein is CASTRGTANSPLHF. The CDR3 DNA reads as TGTGCCAGCACCCGGGGAACTGCTAATTCACCCCTCCACTTT.

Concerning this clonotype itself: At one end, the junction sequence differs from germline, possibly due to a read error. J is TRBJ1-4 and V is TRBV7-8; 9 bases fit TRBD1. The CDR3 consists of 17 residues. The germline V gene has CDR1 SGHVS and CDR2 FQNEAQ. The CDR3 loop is CASSLGQGSATNEKLFF. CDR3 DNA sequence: TGCGCCAGCAGCCTGGGACAGGGTAGCGCAACTAATGAAAAACTGTTTTTT.

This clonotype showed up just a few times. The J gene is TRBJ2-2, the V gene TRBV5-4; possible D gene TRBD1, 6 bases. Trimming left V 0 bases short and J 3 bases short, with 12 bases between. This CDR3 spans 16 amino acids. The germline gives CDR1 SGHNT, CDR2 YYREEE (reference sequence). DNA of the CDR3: TGTGCCAGCAGCTTGGTTCCAGGGGTAGACACCGGGGAGCTGTTTTTT. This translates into CASSLVPGVDTGELFF.

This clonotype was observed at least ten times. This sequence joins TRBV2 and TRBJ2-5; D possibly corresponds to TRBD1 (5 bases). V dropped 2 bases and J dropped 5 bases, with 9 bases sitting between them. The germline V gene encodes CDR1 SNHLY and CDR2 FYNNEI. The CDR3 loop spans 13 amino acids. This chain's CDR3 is CASSERGTETQYF. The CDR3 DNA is TGTGCCAGCAGTGAAAGGGGCACCGAGACCCAGTACTTC.

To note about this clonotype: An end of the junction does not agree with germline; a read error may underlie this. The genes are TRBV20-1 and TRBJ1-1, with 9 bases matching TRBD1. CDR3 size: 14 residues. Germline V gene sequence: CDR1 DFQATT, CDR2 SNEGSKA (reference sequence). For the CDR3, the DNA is TGCAGTGCCACCGGGACAGGGACGAACACTGAAGCTTCCTTT. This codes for CSATGTGTNTEASF.

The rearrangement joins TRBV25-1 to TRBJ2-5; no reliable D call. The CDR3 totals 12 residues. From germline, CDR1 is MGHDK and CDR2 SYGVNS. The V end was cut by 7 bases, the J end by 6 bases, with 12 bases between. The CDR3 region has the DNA TGTGCCAGCATGCGTGTAGGCCAGACCCAGTACTTC. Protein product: CASMRVGQTQYF.

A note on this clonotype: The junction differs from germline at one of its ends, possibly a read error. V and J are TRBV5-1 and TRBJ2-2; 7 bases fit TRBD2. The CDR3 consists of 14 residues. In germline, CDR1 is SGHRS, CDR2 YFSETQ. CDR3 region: CASRTGGNTGELFF. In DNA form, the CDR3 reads TGTGCCAGCAGAACGGGGGGGAACACCGGGGAGCTGTTTTTT.

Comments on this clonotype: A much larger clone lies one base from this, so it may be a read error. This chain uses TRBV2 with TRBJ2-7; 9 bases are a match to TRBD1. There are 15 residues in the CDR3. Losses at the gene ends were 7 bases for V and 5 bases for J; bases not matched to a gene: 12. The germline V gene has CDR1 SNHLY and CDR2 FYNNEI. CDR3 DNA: TGTGCCAGCATCGGCCGGGACAGGGTTTACGACGAGCAGTACTTC. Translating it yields CASIGRDRVYDEQYF.

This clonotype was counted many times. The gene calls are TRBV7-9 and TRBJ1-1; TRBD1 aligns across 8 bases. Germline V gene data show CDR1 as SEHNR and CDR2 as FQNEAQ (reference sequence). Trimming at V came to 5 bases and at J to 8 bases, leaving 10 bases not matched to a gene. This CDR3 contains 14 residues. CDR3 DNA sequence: TGTGCCAGCAGCCAAGGGACAGGATTCTTAGAAGCTTTCTTT. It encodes CASSQGTGFLEAFF.

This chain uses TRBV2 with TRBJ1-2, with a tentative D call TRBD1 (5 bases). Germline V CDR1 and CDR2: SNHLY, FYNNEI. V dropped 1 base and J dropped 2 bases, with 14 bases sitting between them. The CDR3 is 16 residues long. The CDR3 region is CASSEVVGGGNYGYTF. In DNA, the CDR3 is TGTGCCAGCAGTGAAGTGGTTGGGGGTGGGAACTATGGCTACACCTTC.

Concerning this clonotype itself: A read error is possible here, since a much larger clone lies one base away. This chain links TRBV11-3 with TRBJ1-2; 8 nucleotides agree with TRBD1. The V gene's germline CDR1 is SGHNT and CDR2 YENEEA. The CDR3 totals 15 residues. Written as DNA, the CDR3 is TGTGCCGGCAGCCTCCGACAGGGGCTTCAGTATGGCTACACCTTC. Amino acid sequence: CAGSLRQGLQYGYTF.

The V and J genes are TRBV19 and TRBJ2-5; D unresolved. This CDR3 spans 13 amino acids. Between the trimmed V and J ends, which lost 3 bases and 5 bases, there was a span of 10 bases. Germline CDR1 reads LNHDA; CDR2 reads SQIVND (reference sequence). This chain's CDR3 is CASSIRTRETQYF. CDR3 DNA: TGTGCCAGTAGTATCCGGACCCGCGAGACCCAGTACTTC.

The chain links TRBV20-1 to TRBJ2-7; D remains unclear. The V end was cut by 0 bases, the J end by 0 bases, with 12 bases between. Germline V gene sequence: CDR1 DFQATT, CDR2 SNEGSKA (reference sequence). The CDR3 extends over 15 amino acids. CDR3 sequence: CSARDEELSSYEQYF. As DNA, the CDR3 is TGCAGTGCTAGAGACGAAGAGCTCAGCTCCTACGAGCAGTACTTC.